This record looks at one TCR beta chain sequence and its context. Its specificity is not known. The table came from immunoSEQ multiplex PCR; TCRdb's copy has only in-frame clones and leaves some out. In the table there are under 35,000 clones, around 80% of which are singletons. Autoimmune disease history or systemic immunosuppression disqualified patients. This sample is part of a study of OX40 agonist ivuxolimab in advanced cancers. The study, taken as a whole, reports: CD4+ and CD8+ T cells in blood underwent clonal expansion by week 6 at 0.1 to 3.0 mg/kg. Relatively little clonal expansion, among the lowest observed, appeared in partial responders at 0.1-3.0 mg/kg.

From germline, CDR1 is SEHNR and CDR2 FQNEAQ (reference sequence). Germline trimming cut 2 bases from V and 3 bases from J; bases unmatched to any gene: 7. The CDR3 covers 15 residues. The chain links TRBV7-9 to TRBJ2-7; 7 bases line up with TRBD1. This clonotype was obtained from an adult with an advanced solid tumor such as melanoma, head and neck, liver or kidney cancer. Source: CD4+ or CD8+ T cells sorted from blood, taken in a trial of the OX40 agonist ivuxolimab. The CDR3 here is CASSLTRDSNYEQYF. The CDR3 DNA reads as TGTGCCAGCAGCTTAACCCGGGACAGCAACTACGAGCAGTACTTC.